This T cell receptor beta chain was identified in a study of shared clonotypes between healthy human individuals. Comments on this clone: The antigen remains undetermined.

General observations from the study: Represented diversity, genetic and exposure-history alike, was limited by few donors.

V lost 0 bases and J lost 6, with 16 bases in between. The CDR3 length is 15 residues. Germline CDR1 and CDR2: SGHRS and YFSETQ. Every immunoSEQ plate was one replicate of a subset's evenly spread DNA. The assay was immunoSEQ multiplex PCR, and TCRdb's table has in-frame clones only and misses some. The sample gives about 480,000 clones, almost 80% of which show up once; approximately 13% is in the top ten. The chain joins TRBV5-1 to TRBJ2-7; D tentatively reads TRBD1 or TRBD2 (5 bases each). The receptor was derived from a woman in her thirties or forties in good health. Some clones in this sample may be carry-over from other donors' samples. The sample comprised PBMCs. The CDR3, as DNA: TGCGCCAGCAGCTTGGGAGTTAGGGACGGAGGCGAGCAGTACTTC. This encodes CASSLGVRDGGEQYF. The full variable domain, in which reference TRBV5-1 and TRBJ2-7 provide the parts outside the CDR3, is KAGVTQTPRYLIKTRGQQVTLSCSPISGHRSVSWYQQTPGQGLQFLFEYFSETQRNKGNFPGRFSGRQFSNSRSEMNVSTLELGDSALYLCASSLGVRDGGEQYFGPGTRLTVT.